The T cell receptor (beta chain) under discussion was sequenced for a study of CD8+ T cells in alopecia areata. Treatment: oral pan-JAK inhibitor, 5-10 mg twice daily. cDNA prepared by RNA extraction and subsequent reverse transcription served as the template for sequencing. Sequencing was performed with immunoSEQ multiplex PCR; in TCRdb, only in-frame clones are kept and a portion is missing. The table lists 95,000 to 100,000 clones, approximately 63% of them singletons. This CDR3 has 15 amino acids. Germline-derived CDR1 and CDR2 are SGHDT and YYEEEE. Trimming cost V 4 bases and J 2 bases, with 15 bases left between them.

Here the sequenced sample was CD8+ T cells sorted from blood, taken between weeks 55 and 65, from a patient treated with tofacitinib. The TCR sequence derives from a human donor with alopecia areata. This chain joins TRBV5-6 and TRBJ1-2; maybe TRBD1 (6 bases). Here the CDR3 reads CASSIGQIRNYGYTF. The CDR3 DNA reads as TGTGCCAGCAGCATAGGACAGATTCGAAACTATGGCTACACCTTC.